This T cell receptor (beta chain) is drawn from a study of identical twins. Whole-study findings and limits: A lower insertion count was a feature of abundant cord blood beta clonotypes, with no such feature in memory repertoires.

Comment on this clonotype: The antigen is undetermined.

TCRdb ran MiXCR on the 5' RACE reads and lists one entry per CDR3 protein. This sample carries a few hundred thousand distinct CDR3 sequences, 12% to 15% of them seen once, and the ten largest clones take around 0.48%. These same data were also listed under a study on yellow fever vaccine responses in identical twins.

The sample was CD4+ T cells sorted from blood. This receptor was taken from a woman aged 18-29 years in good health.

CDR3: CASSFLAGAVTGELFF. CDR3 DNA sequence: TGTGCCAGCAGCTTTCTAGCGGGGGCGGTCACCGGGGAGCTGTTTTTT. The chain has TRBV5-5 and TRBJ2-2; the match to TRBD2 covers 10 bases. The CDR3 spans 16 residues. V lost 2 bases, J lost 4 bases, and 5 bases stayed unmatched. Germline V CDR1 and CDR2: SGHKS, YYEKEE (reference sequence).